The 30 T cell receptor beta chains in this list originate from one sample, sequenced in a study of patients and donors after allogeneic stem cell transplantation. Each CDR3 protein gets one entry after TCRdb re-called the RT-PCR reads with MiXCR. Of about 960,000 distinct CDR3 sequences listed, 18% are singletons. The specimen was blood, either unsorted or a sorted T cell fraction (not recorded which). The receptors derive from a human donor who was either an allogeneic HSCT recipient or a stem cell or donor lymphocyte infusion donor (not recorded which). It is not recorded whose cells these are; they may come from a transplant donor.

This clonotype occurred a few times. This chain's CDR3 is CASSQTPSGGQFF. CDR3 DNA sequence: TGTGCCAGCAGCCAGACACCTAGCGGGGGGCAGTTCTTC. The chain uses TRBV7-9 and TRBJ2-1, with 10 positions matching TRBD2. This CDR3 comprises 13 residues. With 5 bases clipped from V and 12 bases from J, the junction kept 7 bases outside the gene matches. Germline V gene data show CDR1 as SEHNR and CDR2 as FQNEAQ (reference sequence).

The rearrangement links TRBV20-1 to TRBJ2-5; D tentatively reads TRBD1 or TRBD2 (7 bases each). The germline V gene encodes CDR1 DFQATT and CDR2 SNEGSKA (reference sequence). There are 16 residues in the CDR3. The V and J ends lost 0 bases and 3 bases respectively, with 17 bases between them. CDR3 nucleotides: TGCAGTGCTAGAGATCAGGGGGGGGCGATAAAAGAGACCCAGTACTTC. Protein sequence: CSARDQGGAIKETQYF.

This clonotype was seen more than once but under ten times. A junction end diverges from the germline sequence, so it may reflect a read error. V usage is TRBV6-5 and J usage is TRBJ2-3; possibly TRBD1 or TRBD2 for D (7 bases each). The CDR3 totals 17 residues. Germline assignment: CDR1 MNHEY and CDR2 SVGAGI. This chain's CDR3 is CASSSSGGVSVTDTQFF. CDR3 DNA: TGTGCCAGCAGTTCCTCAGGGGGGGTATCGGTCACAGATACGCAGTTTTTT.

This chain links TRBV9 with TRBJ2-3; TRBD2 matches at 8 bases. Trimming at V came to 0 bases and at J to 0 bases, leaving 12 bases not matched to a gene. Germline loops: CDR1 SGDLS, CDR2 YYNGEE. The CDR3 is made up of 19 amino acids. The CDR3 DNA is TGTGCCAGCAGCGTAGCTGGAGGAGCGGGGGAATATAGCACAGATACGCAGTATTTT. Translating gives CASSVAGGAGEYSTDTQYF.

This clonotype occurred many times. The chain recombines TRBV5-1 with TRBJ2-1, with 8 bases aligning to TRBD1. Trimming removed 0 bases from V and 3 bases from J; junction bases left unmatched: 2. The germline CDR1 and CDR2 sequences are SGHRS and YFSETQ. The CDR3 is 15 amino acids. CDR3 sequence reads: CASSLAQGVYNEQFF. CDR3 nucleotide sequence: TGCGCCAGCAGCTTGGCACAGGGGGTCTACAATGAGCAGTTCTTC. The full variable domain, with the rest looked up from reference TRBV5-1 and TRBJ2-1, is KAGVTQTPRYLIKTRGQQVTLSCSPISGHRSVSWYQQTPGQGLQFLFEYFSETQRNKGNFPGRFSGRQFSNSRSEMNVSTLELGDSALYLCASSLAQGVYNEQFFGPGTRLTVL.

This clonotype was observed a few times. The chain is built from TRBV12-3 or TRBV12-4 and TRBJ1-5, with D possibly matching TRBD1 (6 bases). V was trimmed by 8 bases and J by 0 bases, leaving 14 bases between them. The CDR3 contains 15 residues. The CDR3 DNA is TGTGCCAGCCGCTCCGGGACACCTAGCAATCAGCCCCAGCATTTT. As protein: CASRSGTPSNQPQHF.

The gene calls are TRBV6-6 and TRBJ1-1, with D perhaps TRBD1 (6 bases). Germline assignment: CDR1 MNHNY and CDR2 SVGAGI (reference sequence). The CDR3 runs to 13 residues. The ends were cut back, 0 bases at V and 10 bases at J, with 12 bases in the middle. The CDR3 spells CASSYSKGGRAFF. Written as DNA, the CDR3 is TGTGCCAGCAGTTACTCGAAAGGGGGAAGAGCTTTCTTT.

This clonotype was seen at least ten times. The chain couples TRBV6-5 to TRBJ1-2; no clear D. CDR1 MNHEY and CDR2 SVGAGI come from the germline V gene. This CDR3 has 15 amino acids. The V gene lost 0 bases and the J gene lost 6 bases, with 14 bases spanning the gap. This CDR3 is CASSYSFGRRDGYTF. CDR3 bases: TGTGCCAGCAGTTACTCATTCGGCAGGCGTGATGGCTACACCTTC.

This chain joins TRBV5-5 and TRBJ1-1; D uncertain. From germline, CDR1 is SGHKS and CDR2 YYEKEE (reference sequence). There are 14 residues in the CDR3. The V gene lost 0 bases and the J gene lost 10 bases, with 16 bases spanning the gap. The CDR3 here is CASSLVSGGAGAFF. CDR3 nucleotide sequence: TGTGCCAGCAGCTTGGTCAGCGGAGGTGCAGGAGCTTTCTTT.

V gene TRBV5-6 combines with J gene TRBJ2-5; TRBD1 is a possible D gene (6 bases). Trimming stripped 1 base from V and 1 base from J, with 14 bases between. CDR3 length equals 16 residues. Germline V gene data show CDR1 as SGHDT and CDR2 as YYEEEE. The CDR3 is CASSLTSDRRQETQYF. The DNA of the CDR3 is TGTGCCAGCAGCTTGACTTCGGACAGACGCCAAGAGACCCAGTACTTC.

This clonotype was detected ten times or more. The CDR3 loop is CAISGDSVDEQYF. The CDR3, as DNA: TGTGCCATCAGTGGTGATAGCGTAGACGAGCAGTACTTC. This rearrangement joins TRBV10-3 to TRBJ2-7; a possible D gene is TRBD2 (5 bases). The CDR3 runs 13 residues. The germline CDR1 and CDR2 sequences are ENHRY and SYGVKD. V shed 4 bases and J shed 5 bases, with 12 bases lying between them.

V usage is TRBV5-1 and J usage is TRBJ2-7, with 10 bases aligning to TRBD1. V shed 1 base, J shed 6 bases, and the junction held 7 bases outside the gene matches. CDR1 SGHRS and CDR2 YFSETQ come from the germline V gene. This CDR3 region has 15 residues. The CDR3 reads CASSLTSTGGSEQYF. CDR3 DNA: TGCGCCAGCAGCTTGACTTCGACAGGGGGCTCCGAGCAGTACTTC.

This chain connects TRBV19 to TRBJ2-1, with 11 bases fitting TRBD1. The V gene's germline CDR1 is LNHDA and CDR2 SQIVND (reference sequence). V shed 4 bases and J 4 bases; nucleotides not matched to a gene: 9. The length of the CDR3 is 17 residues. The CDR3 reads CASSSLPGTGGYNEQFF. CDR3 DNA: TGTGCCAGTAGTAGCCTTCCGGGGACAGGGGGTTACAATGAGCAGTTCTTC.

The CDR3, as DNA: TGCAGTGCTAGATCACCCCCGGGAGCGGGGGCCTACGAGCAGTACTTC. Translating it yields CSARSPPGAGAYEQYF. The V call is TRBV20-1, the J call TRBJ2-7, with 8 bases that match TRBD2. Germline V gene lookup returns CDR1 DFQATT and CDR2 SNEGSKA (reference sequence). V trimming: 2 bases; J trimming: 2 bases; junction bases outside the gene matches: 11. This CDR3 comprises 16 residues.

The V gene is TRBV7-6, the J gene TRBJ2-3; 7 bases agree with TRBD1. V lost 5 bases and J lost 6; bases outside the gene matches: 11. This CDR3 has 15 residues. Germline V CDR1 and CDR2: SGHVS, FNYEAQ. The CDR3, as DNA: TGTGCCAGCAGCGGGGGAACAGGGGAAATGGATACGCAGTATTTT. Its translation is CASSGGTGEMDTQYF.

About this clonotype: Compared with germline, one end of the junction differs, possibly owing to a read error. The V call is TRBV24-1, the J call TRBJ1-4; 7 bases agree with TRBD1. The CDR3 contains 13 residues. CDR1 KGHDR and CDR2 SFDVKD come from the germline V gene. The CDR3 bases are TGCCCATTGGAGACAGGGACTAATGAAAAACTGTTTTTT. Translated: CPLETGTNEKLFF.

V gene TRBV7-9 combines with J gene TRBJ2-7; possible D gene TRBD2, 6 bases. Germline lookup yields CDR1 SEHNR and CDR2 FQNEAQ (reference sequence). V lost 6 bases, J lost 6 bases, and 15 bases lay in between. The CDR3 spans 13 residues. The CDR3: CASRTPGGAEQYF. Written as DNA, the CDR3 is TGTGCCAGCAGGACCCCCGGGGGTGCCGAGCAGTACTTC. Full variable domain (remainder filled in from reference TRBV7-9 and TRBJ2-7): DTGVSQNPRHKITKRGQNVTFRCDPISEHNRLYWYRQTLGQGPEFLTYFQNEAQLEKSRLLSDRFSAERPKGSFSTLEIQRTEQGDSAMYLCASRTPGGAEQYFGPGTRLTVT.

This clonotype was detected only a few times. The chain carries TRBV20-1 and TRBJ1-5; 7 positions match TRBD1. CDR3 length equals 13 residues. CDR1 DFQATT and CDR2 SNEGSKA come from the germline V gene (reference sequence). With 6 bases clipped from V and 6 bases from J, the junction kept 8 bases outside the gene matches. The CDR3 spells CSAPNRGGQPQHF. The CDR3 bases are TGCAGTGCACCAAACAGGGGCGGTCAGCCCCAGCATTTT.

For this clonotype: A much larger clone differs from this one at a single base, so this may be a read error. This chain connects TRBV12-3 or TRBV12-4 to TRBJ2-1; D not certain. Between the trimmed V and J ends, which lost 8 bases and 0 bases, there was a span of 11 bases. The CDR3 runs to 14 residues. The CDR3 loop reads CASGDGSSYNEQFF. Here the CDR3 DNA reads TGTGCCAGCGGCGACGGAAGCTCCTACAATGAGCAGTTCTTC.

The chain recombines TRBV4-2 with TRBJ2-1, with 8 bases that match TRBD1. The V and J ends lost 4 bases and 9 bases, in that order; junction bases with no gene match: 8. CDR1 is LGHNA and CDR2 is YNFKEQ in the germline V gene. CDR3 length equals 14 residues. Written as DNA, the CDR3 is TGTGCCAGCAGCCGGGCAGGGGGCCGGGGTGAGCAGTTCTTC. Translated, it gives CASSRAGGRGEQFF.

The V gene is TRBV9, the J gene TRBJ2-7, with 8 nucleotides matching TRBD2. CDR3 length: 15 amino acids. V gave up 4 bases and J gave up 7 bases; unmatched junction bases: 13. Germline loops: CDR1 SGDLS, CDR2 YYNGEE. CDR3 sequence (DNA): TGTGCCAGCAGCATCGGTCCGGGAGGGCCGGGTGAGCAGTACTTC. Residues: CASSIGPGGPGEQYF.

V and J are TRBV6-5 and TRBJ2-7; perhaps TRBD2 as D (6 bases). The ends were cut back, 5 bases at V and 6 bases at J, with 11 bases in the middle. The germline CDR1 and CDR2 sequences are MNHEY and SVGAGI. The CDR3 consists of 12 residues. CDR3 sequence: CASSPATSEQYF. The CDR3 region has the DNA TGTGCCAGCAGTCCGGCGACTAGCGAGCAGTACTTC.

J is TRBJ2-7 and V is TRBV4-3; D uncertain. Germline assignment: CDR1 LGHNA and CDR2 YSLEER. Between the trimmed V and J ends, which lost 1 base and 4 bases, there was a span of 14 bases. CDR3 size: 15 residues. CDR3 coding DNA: TGCGCCAGCAGCCAAGCCAGGACGAAGGCTTACGAGCAGTACTTC. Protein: CASSQARTKAYEQYF.

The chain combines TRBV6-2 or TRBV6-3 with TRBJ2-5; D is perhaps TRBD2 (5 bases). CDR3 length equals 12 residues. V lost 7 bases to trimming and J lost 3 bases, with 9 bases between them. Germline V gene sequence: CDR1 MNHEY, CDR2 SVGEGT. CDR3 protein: CASMDFKETQYF. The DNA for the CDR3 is TGTGCCAGCATGGACTTTAAAGAGACCCAGTACTTC.

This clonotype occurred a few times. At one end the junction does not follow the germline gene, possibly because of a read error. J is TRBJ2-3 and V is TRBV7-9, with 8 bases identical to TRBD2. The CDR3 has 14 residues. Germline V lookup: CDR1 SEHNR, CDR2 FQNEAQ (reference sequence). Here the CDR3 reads CASSLEGLVDTQYF. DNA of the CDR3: TGTGCCAGCAGCTTAGAGGGACTAGTCGATACACAGTATTTT.

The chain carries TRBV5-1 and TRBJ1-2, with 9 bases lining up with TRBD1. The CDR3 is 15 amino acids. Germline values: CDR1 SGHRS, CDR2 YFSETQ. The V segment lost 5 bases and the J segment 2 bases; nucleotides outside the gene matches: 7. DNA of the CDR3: TGCGCCAGCAGATCGTGGGACAGGGAAAACTATGGCTACACCTTC. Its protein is CASRSWDRENYGYTF.

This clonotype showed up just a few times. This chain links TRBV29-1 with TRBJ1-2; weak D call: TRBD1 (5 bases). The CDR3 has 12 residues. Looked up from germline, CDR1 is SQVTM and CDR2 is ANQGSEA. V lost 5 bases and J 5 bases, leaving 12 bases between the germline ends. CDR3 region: CSVRGLTYGYTF. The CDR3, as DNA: TGCAGCGTTCGGGGACTGACGTATGGCTACACCTTC.

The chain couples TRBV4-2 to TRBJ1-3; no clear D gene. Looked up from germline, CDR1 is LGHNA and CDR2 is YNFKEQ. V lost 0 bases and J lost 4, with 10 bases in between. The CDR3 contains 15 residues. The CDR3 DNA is TGTGCCAGCAGCCAAGATCGGACCGTCGGAAACACCATATATTTT. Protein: CASSQDRTVGNTIYF.

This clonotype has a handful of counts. The CDR3 nucleotides are TGTGCCAGCATCGGCGATGGGGAGCAGTACTTC. Amino acid sequence: CASIGDGEQYF. The chain uses TRBV6-6 and TRBJ2-7; unclear D gene. Germline lookup yields CDR1 MNHNY and CDR2 SVGAGI (reference sequence). V lost 7 bases to trimming and J lost 7 bases, with 11 bases between them. The CDR3 runs 11 residues.

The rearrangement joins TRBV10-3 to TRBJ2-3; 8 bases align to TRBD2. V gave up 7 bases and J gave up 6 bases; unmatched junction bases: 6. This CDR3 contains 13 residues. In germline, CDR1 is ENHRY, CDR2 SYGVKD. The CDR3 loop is CAIMAGGRDTQYF. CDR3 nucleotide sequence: TGTGCCATCATGGCGGGGGGCCGCGATACGCAGTATTTT.